Sequencing of this T cell receptor beta chain was carried out in a study of graft-versus-host responses after intestinal transplantation. Background on the study: Anti-thymocyte globulin induction, then tacrolimus and steroids for about three years, went to all recipients.

Notes on this clone: The antigen remains undetermined. Germline and junction disagree at one end, which may indicate a read error.

The V gene's germline CDR1 is SGHTA and CDR2 FQGTGA. This CDR3 region has 15 residues. Assay used: immunoSEQ multiplex PCR; TCRdb lists only in-frame clones, some missing. The table lists about 51,000 clones, roughly nine tenths of them singletons. This clonotype was sampled from a human donor who was the organ donor for an intestinal transplant. The chain couples TRBV7-3 to TRBJ2-3; 11 positions match TRBD2. The input for sequencing was unstimulated CD4+ T cells sorted from spleen or lymph node cells, taken before transplant. As DNA, the CDR3 is TGTGCCAGCACCTTAGCGGGAGGGCCCGGAGATACGCAGTATTTT. Protein sequence: CASTLAGGPGDTQYF.